This TCR beta chain is drawn from a study of identical twins. From germline, CDR1 is SEHNR and CDR2 FQNEAQ (reference sequence). Trimming left V 1 base short and J 7 bases short, with 7 bases between. This CDR3 is built from 12 residues. In TCRdb, the 5' RACE reads were re-called with MiXCR into one record per CDR3 protein. The repertoire includes 400,000 to 550,000 distinct CDR3 sequences, about 20% of them detected once, and about 0.91% sits in the top ten. These same records also appear under a second study, on T cells expressing NK-cell markers. That investigation notes: Sorted CD3+CD56+NKG2C+, CD3+CD56+NKG2C- and CD3+CD56-NKG2C+ T-cell subsets were beta-chain profiled. In a group of several donors, dominant NKG2C+ clonotypes represented about 1.0-7.5% of CD8+ T cells. Dominance of the CD3+CD56-NKG2C+ fraction by these clonotypes also held in several donors.

The chain uses TRBV7-9 and TRBJ1-1; D call uncertain. This TCR derives from a woman aged 18-30 years in good health. The sample comprised CD4+ T cells sorted from blood. In nucleotides, the CDR3 is TGTGCCAGCAGCTTAGAATGGCGTGAAGCTTTCTTT. It specifies CASSLEWREAFF.